What follows is one T cell receptor beta chain and its context. Its antigen is unidentified. The data were taken from a study of cytomegalovirus exposure and HLA in healthy donors. Study-wide points: Per published reports, the classifier diagnosed cytomegalovirus status with high specificity and sensitivity. A later examination showed that TCR association rates differed by HLA locus, with DRB1 most and HLA-C fewest.

Use of 60 Vbeta and 13 Jbeta primers characterized the PCR. Profiled with immunoSEQ multiplex PCR; TCRdb holds only in-frame clones, not every one. Found here are some 170,000 clones, about 75% of them singletons; the top ten hold about 3%. Trimming cost V 0 bases and J 14 bases, with 20 bases left between them. This CDR3 spans 15 amino acids. CDR1 and CDR2 from the germline V gene are MNHEY and SVGAGI. The sequence came from a woman in her 50s in good health and CMV-seropositive. The V gene is TRBV6-5, the J gene TRBJ2-1, with a tentative D call TRBD1 (5 bases). The material sequenced was PBMCs. CDR3 protein: CASSYSNVGQGFEFF. In DNA, the CDR3 is TGTGCCAGCAGTTACTCGAACGTAGGCCAGGGCTTTGAGTTCTTC.